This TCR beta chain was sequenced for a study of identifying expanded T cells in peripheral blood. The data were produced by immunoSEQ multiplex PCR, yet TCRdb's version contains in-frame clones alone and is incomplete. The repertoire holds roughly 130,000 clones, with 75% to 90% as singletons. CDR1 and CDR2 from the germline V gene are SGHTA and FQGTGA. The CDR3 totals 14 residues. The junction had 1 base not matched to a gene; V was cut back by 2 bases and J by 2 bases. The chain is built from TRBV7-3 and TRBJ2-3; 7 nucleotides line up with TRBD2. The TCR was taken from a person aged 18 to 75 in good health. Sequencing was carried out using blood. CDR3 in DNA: TGTGCCAGCAGCTTAGCGGGGGACACAGATACGCAGTATTTT. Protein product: CASSLAGDTDTQYF.